The next 14 T cell receptor beta chains were all read from a single sample in a study of blood T cell repertoires in COVID-19. TCRdb keeps only in-frame clones here, not all; method: immunoSEQ multiplex PCR. Of roughly 100,000 clones in the sample, 80% to 85% are singletons; the top ten hold about a sixth. Sequenced: peripheral blood. The receptor source for this set is a woman older than 75 with active or convalescent COVID-19.

The chain links TRBV6-1 to TRBJ2-1; maybe TRBD1 (6 bases). V was cut by 0 bases and J by 0 bases, with 6 bases left in between. CDR1 is MNHNS, CDR2 SASEGT, per germline. This CDR3 contains 15 residues. The CDR3 here is CASSEATGSYNEQFF. The CDR3 DNA reads TGTGCCAGCAGTGAAGCGACAGGCTCCTACAATGAGCAGTTCTTC.

In this sample, this clone turned up many times. This rearrangement joins TRBV10-2 to TRBJ1-5; TRBD1 agrees at 8 bases. Trimming cost V 3 bases and J 9 bases; bases outside gene matches: 16. The CDR3 is made up of 17 amino acids. Germline CDR1 reads WSHSY; CDR2 reads SAAADI. The CDR3 here is CASSDGGQVEGELPQHF. The CDR3, as DNA: TGCGCCAGCAGTGATGGGGGACAGGTTGAGGGTGAGTTGCCCCAGCATTTT.

The chain recombines TRBV5-6 with TRBJ2-5, with unresolved D. CDR3 length: 11 amino acids. The V and J ends lost 3 bases and 6 bases respectively, with 6 bases between them. Germline V CDR1 and CDR2: SGHDT, YYEEEE. CDR3 nucleotides: TGTGCCAGCAGCTCCCTTCAGACCCAGTACTTC. This encodes CASSSLQTQYF.

The chain couples TRBV24-1 to TRBJ1-5; D is perhaps TRBD1 (5 bases). Germline values: CDR1 KGHDR, CDR2 SFDVKD. V was trimmed by 4 bases and J by 0 bases, leaving 12 bases between them. CDR3 length equals 16 residues. The CDR3 sequence: CATSESTDDSNQPQHF. CDR3 sequence (DNA): TGTGCCACCAGTGAATCGACAGACGATAGCAATCAGCCCCAGCATTTT.

This clone showed up just a few times. The chain employs TRBV4-2 and TRBJ1-2; D is ambiguous. This CDR3 spans 15 amino acids. V was pared by 1 base and J by 6 bases, with 15 bases between. Germline CDR1 and CDR2: LGHNA and YNFKEQ. CDR3 DNA sequence: TGTGCCAGCAGCCAAGTGGGTGGAGGGCAGCATGGCTACACCTTC. As protein: CASSQVGGGQHGYTF.

This chain links TRBV7-9 with TRBJ2-6; D not certain. Trimming removed 8 bases from V and 6 bases from J, with 8 bases in between. The CDR3 runs to 12 residues. The germline V gene has CDR1 SEHNR and CDR2 FQNEAQ (reference sequence). In nucleotides, the CDR3 is TGTGCCAGCCGTGGGCCGGCCAACGTCCTGACTTTC. Amino acid sequence: CASRGPANVLTF. The variable domain in full, with the rest retrieved from reference TRBV7-9 and TRBJ2-6, is DTGVSQNPRHKITKRGQNVTFRCDPISEHNRLYWYRQTLGQGPEFLTYFQNEAQLEKSRLLSDRFSAERPKGSFSTLEIQRTEQGDSAMYLCASRGPANVLTFGAGSRLTVL.

This clone was recorded once. The V call is TRBV19, the J call TRBJ1-1, with D hard to call. The CDR3 runs 11 residues. Per the germline V gene, CDR1 is LNHDA and CDR2 is SQIVND (reference sequence). The germline V and J ends were trimmed by 5 bases and 9 bases, with 10 bases remaining between them. DNA for the CDR3: TGTGCCAGTAGTCACCGGTCCCAAGCTTTCTTT. It encodes CASSHRSQAFF.

The chain carries TRBV9 and TRBJ2-5; 10 positions match TRBD1. The V gene's germline CDR1 is SGDLS and CDR2 YYNGEE. The CDR3 consists of 14 residues. With V trimmed by 4 bases and J by 2 bases, 2 bases remained unmatched. This CDR3 is CASSPGQGQETQYF. CDR3 nucleotide sequence: TGTGCCAGCAGCCCGGGACAGGGGCAAGAGACCCAGTACTTC.

This sequence joins TRBV6-1 and TRBJ1-5; 8 nucleotides align to TRBD1. The CDR3 runs 14 residues. CDR1 is MNHNS, CDR2 SASEGT, per germline. Trimming cost V 1 base and J 7 bases; bases outside gene matches: 3. In DNA form, the CDR3 reads TGTGCCAGCAGTGAAGGTCAGGGGGCCCAGCCCCAGCATTTT. As protein: CASSEGQGAQPQHF.

The CDR3 DNA reads TGTGCCAGCAGCCCGAGGGACAGACAATACGAGCAGTACTTC. Translation: CASSPRDRQYEQYF. The chain uses TRBV11-3 and TRBJ2-7; 7 bases line up with TRBD1. CDR3 length: 14 residues. Germline V gene lookup returns CDR1 SGHNT and CDR2 YENEEA. Germline trimming cut 5 bases from V and 4 bases from J; bases unmatched to any gene: 8.

The chain recombines TRBV4-3 with TRBJ1-1; D gene ambiguous. CDR3 length: 15 residues. Trimming pared 0 bases from V and 5 bases from J, leaving 13 bases between. The germline V gene encodes CDR1 LGHNA and CDR2 YSLEER. CDR3 nucleotides: TGCGCCAGCAGCCAAGATGGCGGGGTTAGTACTGAAGCTTTCTTT. As protein: CASSQDGGVSTEAFF.

J is TRBJ2-7 and V is TRBV6-5, with 7 bases aligning to TRBD1. In germline, CDR1 is MNHEY, CDR2 SVGAGI. V trimming: 7 bases; J trimming: 3 bases; junction bases outside the gene matches: 9. The CDR3 contains 14 residues. CDR3 sequence reads: CASKPGQQNYEQYF. CDR3 sequence (DNA): TGTGCCAGCAAGCCGGGACAGCAAAACTACGAGCAGTACTTC.

This clone came up a few times. This chain links TRBV20-1 with TRBJ1-5, with 7 bases matching TRBD1. Germline V gene data show CDR1 as DFQATT and CDR2 as SNEGSKA (reference sequence). Trimming cost V 3 bases and J 6 bases; bases outside gene matches: 11. The CDR3 loop spans 15 amino acids. In nucleotides, the CDR3 is TGCAGTGCTAGTCAGGTAGGGGGCAGGTTTCAGCCCCAGCATTTT. The encoded protein is CSASQVGGRFQPQHF.

This clone has only one observation. V usage is TRBV6-5 and J usage is TRBJ1-2; no reliable D call. CDR1 and CDR2 (germline): MNHEY, SVGAGI. V lost 7 bases and J 7 bases, leaving 19 bases between the germline ends. The CDR3 loop spans 14 amino acids. The CDR3 sequence is CASIGMQRASGYTF. The CDR3 DNA follows: TGTGCCAGCATCGGTATGCAGCGAGCGTCTGGCTACACCTTC.